The 2 T cell receptor beta chains below were found in one sample sequenced in a study of T cell clonality in common variable immunodeficiency. Antigens of these TCRs are unknown. Using immunoSEQ multiplex PCR, the repertoire was profiled, and TCRdb retains in-frame clones only, with some absent. Observed in the sample are tens of thousands of clones, none of them singletons. Study outcomes and limitations: In common variable immunodeficiency, TCR beta chains reportedly carried fewer deletions and N-nucleotide insertions.

Sequences were obtained from peripheral blood mononuclear cells. Receptor source: a human donor with common variable immunodeficiency.

A few counts support this clone. The CDR3 loop reads CACDRDYTNTGELFF. The CDR3 DNA, read in part, is TGTGCCTGCGACCGGGACTATACAAACACCGGGGAG. The V and J genes are TRBV30 and TRBJ2-2; 7 bases line up with TRBD2. The read halts 3 residues ahead of the CDR3 end, with the missing end drawn from the germline J gene. The V gene end was trimmed by 6 bases and the J gene end by 2 bases; junction bases not matched to a gene: 9. The CDR3 is 15 residues long. The germline V gene has CDR1 GTSNPN and CDR2 SVGIG (reference sequence).

This clone was seen a few times. The CDR3 end falls 3 residues outside the read, so it is completed with the germline J gene. The sample has other DNA sequences that encode this CDR3 too. The chain is built from TRBV20-1 and TRBJ1-3; the match to TRBD1 covers 7 bases. With 5 bases clipped from V and 4 bases from J, the junction kept 8 bases outside the gene matches. Germline CDR1 reads DFQATT; CDR2 reads SNEGSKA (reference sequence). This CDR3 is 14 amino acids long. The CDR3 region is CSAGEGALGNTIYF. The CDR3 DNA, read in part, is TGCAGTGCTGGGGAGGGGGCCCTGGGAAACACC.